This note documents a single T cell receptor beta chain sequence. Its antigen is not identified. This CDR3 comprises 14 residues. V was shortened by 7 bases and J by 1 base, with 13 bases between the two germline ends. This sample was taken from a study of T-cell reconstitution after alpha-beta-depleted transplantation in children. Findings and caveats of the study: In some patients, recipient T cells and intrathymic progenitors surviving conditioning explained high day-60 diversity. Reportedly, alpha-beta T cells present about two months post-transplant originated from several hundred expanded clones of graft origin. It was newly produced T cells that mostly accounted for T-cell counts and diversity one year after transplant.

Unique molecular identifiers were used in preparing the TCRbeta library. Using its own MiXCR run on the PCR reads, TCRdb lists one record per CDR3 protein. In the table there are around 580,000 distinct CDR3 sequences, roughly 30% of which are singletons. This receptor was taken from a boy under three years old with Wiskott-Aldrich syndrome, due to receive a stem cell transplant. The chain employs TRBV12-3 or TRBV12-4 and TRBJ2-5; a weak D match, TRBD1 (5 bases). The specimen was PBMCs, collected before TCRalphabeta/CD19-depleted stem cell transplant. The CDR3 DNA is TGTGCCAGCACCTACAGGATCCCCCAAGAGACCCAGTACTTC. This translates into CASTYRIPQETQYF.